A single sample is the source of the 3 T cell receptor beta chains below, sequenced in a study of shared clonotypes between healthy human individuals (TCRdb year 2020). CD8 naive samples consisted of CD45RO-negative cells that were positively selected for CCR7, yielding a CD45RA+CCR7+ population without TemRA cells. Library preparation was by the immunoSEQ multiplex PCR assay. Not all clones reach the TCRdb copy of this immuneACCESS table, which keeps in-frame sequences only. Checked studies attribute under half of the gap to unresolved V genes and leave the rest unexplained. This sample lists about 2.1 million clones; about 93% were detected once. Together, the top ten hold around 1.7% of the sample. The sequenced material came from naive CD8+ T cells from PBMCs. Taken with the paper, the label for cell subset or site translates to: CD45RA+CCR7+. Receptors were obtained from a man younger than 35 in good health. Some clones in this sample may be carry-over from other donors' samples.

CDR3 sequence (DNA): TGTGCCAGCAGCTTAGGCGAAGTATTTGAGCAGTACTTC. This translates into CASSLGEVFEQYF. The chain recombines TRBV11-2 with TRBJ2-7; no firm D call. Germline CDR1 reads SGHAT; CDR2 reads FQNNGV. The CDR3 has 13 residues. V lost 1 base, J lost 7 bases, and 11 bases lay in between. The whole variable domain, remainder taken from reference TRBV11-2 and TRBJ2-7, is EAGVAQSPRYKIIEKRQSVAFWCNPISGHATLYWYQQILGQGPKLLIQFQNNGVVDDSQLPKDRFSAERLKGVDSTLKIQPAKLEDSAVYLCASSLGEVFEQYFGPGTRLTVT.

The table lists this clone with a few counts. A much larger clone is a single base away; this may be a read error. The sample has other DNA sequences that encode this CDR3 too. The V and J genes are TRBV28 and TRBJ1-1, with a weak D call TRBD1 (6 bases). Trimming removed 6 bases from V and 3 bases from J, with 8 bases in between. This CDR3 has 12 amino acids. Per germline, CDR1 MDHEN and CDR2 SYDVKM. In DNA, the CDR3 is TGTGCCAGCAGCTCAGGGGACACTGAAGCTTTCTTT. Amino acids: CASSSGDTEAFF.

The chain recombines TRBV13 with TRBJ2-1; TRBD2 agrees at 8 bases. V lost 6 bases, J lost 5 bases, and 9 bases stayed unmatched. Germline CDR1 is PRHDT and CDR2 is FYEKMQ (reference sequence). The length of the CDR3 is 15 residues. The CDR3 DNA sequence: TGTGCCAGCAGGCGAAGACTAGCGCTCCACAATGAGCAGTTCTTC. Its protein is CASRRRLALHNEQFF.